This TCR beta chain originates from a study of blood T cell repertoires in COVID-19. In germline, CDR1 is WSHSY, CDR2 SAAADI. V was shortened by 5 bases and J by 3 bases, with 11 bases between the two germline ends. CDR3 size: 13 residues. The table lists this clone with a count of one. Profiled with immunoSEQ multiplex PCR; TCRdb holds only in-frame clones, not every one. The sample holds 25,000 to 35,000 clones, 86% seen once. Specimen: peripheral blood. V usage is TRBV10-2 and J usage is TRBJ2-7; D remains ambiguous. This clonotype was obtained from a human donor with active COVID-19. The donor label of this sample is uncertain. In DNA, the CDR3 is TGCGCCAGCAGTTGGGCAGGAAACTACGAGCAGTACTTC. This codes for CASSWAGNYEQYF.